Listed below are T cell receptor beta chains from one sample, sequenced in a study of T cell repertoires in cytomegalovirus infection. In TCRdb, the reads were re-called with MiXCR into one record per CDR3 protein. The data contain 570,000 or so distinct CDR3 sequences, over 35% of them singletons. What these receptors recognize is not known. The sequencing here drew on cultured PBMCs, taken from culture after CMV antigen stimulation. These TCRs come from a human donor in good health (CMV status not recorded). Some clones in this sample may be carry-over from other donors' samples. CDR3s leave out the opening cysteine and the closing phenylalanine or tryptophan. The D gene is left open where the match is weak. Only some rows state a clone size, as once, few, many or a class for expanded clones.

TRBV27	.	.	TRBJ2-1	ASAPTTSYNEQF
TRBV6-1	.	few	TRBJ1-5	ASSARNQPQH
TRBV7-6	.	few	TRBJ2-7	ASSSRVGTEQY
TRBV7-2	TRBD1	few	TRBJ1-3	ASSFWGGQTSGNTIY
TRBV2	.	few	TRBJ1-6	ASSSQGSPLH
TRBV6-2/TRBV6-3	TRBD2	.	TRBJ2-7	ASSYSLAGGHSYEQY
TRBV6-5	.	.	TRBJ2-2	ASSYSKAGELF
TRBV18	TRBD1	.	TRBJ2-4	ASSPLTGVKNIQY
TRBV7-2	TRBD1	.	TRBJ2-3	ASSLDPETGADTQY
TRBV7-6	.	.	TRBJ2-7	ASSLALRGAAFYEQY
TRBV27	TRBD1	few	TRBJ2-2	ASTPRQGLGTGELF
TRBV11-3	TRBD2	few	TRBJ2-3	ASSPGGGDTQY
TRBV11-2	TRBD1	.	TRBJ1-4	ASRPFGTGEEKLF
TRBV7-9	.	.	TRBJ2-5	ASSFGQYVVETQY
TRBV20-1	.	.	TRBJ1-4	SARGTAGEKLF
TRBV25-1	.	.	TRBJ2-5	ASSGLGNYQETQY
TRBV10-3	.	.	TRBJ2-1	AISDFGVRQYNEQF
TRBV7-2	TRBD1	many	TRBJ1-2	ASSPQGAYGYT
TRBV19	TRBD1	.	TRBJ1-5	ASSPPDRRNQPQH
TRBV5-1	.	.	TRBJ2-2	ASRSPGELF
TRBV18	.	.	TRBJ1-1	ASPQEAF
TRBV6-2/TRBV6-3	TRBD1	.	TRBJ2-1	ASSRQGGINEQF
TRBV2	.	.	TRBJ1-5	ASSGRDAPNRNQPQH
TRBV7-2	.	.	TRBJ2-5	ASSLQLGQETQY
TRBV4-3	TRBD2	.	TRBJ2-7	ASSQEWTSYEQY
TRBV4-1	TRBD2	few	TRBJ2-1	ASSPGTSGRGLF
TRBV7-6	.	few	TRBJ2-5	ASSSFGSQETQY
TRBV20-1	TRBD2	.	TRBJ2-3	SAPTSGGTQITDTQY
TRBV2	.	.	TRBJ1-4	ASRRRTATNEKLF
TRBV6-2/TRBV6-3	TRBD1	few	TRBJ1-1	ASRTDRAGTEAF
TRBV11-2	.	.	TRBJ2-7	ASSSVGVGDYEQY
TRBV12-3/TRBV12-4	TRBD2	.	TRBJ2-1	ASRTIGGVKDNEQF
TRBV7-2	.	many	TRBJ1-5	ASSLALHQPQH
TRBV6-5	.	few	TRBJ2-2	ASRTPSRKNTGELF